This TCR beta chain was profiled in a study of blood T cell repertoires in COVID-19. Across the whole study: Some COVID-19 samples were acute and others convalescent; all came from the United States, Italy and Spain.

Generated by immunoSEQ multiplex PCR, the TCRdb table keeps only in-frame clones and is missing some. This table holds some 72,000 clones, roughly 91% found once. The CDR3 runs to 13 residues. Germline CDR1 is MDHEN and CDR2 is SYDVKM. V shed 8 bases and J 4 bases; nucleotides not matched to a gene: 5. Sequencing input: peripheral blood. V and J are TRBV28 and TRBJ1-5; 7 bases align to TRBD1. This clonotype was sampled from a man between 60 and 70 years old with acute or convalescent COVID-19. The CDR3 spells CASQTGKNQPQHF. CDR3 bases: TGTGCCAGCCAGACAGGGAAGAATCAGCCCCAGCATTTT. Full variable domain (rest looked up from reference TRBV28 and TRBJ1-5): DVKVTQSSRYLVKRTGEKVFLECVQDMDHENMFWYRQDPGLGLRLIYFSYDVKMKEKGDIPEGYSVSREKKERFSLILESASTNQTSMYLCASQTGKNQPQHFGDGTRLSIL.